This T cell receptor (beta chain) was captured by sequencing in a study of cytomegalovirus exposure and HLA in healthy donors (dated by TCRdb to 2016 to 2017). The study in broad terms: An earlier analysis of some 600 of the donors reported roughly 300 Gb of sequence data and 117 million unique TCR beta sequences obtained from some 200 million T cells. The study aimed to test whether signatures of past pathogen exposure could be identified by cataloging public T cell receptors. Along with the roughly 610-subject first cohort, a separate validation cohort of over 90 different subjects was used. Across about 380 genotyped donors of the cohort, an average of approximately 220,000 unique TCR beta nucleotide sequences per donor were sequenced, and approximately 19% of those sequences were non-productive. Class I and class II HLA loci were covered by the typing at four-digit resolution. The genetic ancestry cluster associated with self-reported Caucasian donors included roughly 84% of the approximately 400 genotyped donors. High-throughput TCR immunosequencing, statistical association of individual TCRs with disease status, and machine learning were combined to predict cytomegalovirus infection status. Rather than using new phenotypic data, the later analysis identified candidate immune exposures from TCR beta sequences and from how often those sequences occurred across donors. Because of strong linkage in the cohort, roughly five DR-DQ haplotypes were treated as single units for association and clustering. The number of typed donors differed by locus: about 620-640 for A, B, C, DRB1 and DQB1; approximately 530 for DQA1; 606 for DPA1; and roughly 490 for DPB1. In an earlier analysis of 550 to 700 of the donors, high-throughput TCR beta sequencing was used to judge whether each TCR beta V gene segment behaved as functional or pseudogenic. A later analysis re-analyzed previously published TCR beta repertoires from roughly 600 donors and added high-resolution HLA genotyping to study TCR occurrence patterns. Alongside the repertoire data, information on donor age, sex, ethnicity and CMV serostatus was compiled. Using immunosequencing, the study profiled T cell repertoires from fewer than 850 subjects and related those repertoires to cytomegalovirus serostatus. All discovery cohort repertoires had been generated on a single sequencing platform. About 330 gigabases of sequencing data and around 90 million unique TCR sequences made up an early release that covered fewer than 650 HLA-typed donors. A later genetic analysis used genome-wide SNP genotypes for about 60% of the roughly 700 donors, treating that subset as a discovery cohort.

The table lists this clone with a few counts. Its antigen has not been determined. The record has no base qualities; no much larger clone is one base away. Library construction relied on the immunoSEQ multiplex PCR assay. A mixture of 60 forward primers for TCR Vbeta segments and 13 reverse primers for TCR Jbeta segments was used in the multiplex PCR. The CDR3 region of rearranged TCR beta genes was amplified from genomic DNA by a multiplex PCR assay. The Illumina HiSeq System was used to sequence the amplified TCR beta libraries as 87-base-pair reads. From the authors' description of their analysis: A later analysis counted approximately 84 million unique TCR beta chains across the 670 or so repertoires, and about 10 million of these chains were shared by at least two donors. A nearest-neighbor algorithm error-corrected the raw reads and collapsed the reads into unique sequences, merging closely related sequences to remove PCR and sequencing errors. CDR3 sequences were aligned to IMGT reference sequences to assign V, D and J gene segments. For a sequence to be retained, at least a six-nucleotide match to both a V gene segment and a J gene segment was required. Rearrangements were classified as productive when the CDR3 lacked stop codons and remained in frame with V and J, and all other rearrangements were classified as non-productive. Following IMGT convention, CDR3 was defined as the stretch from the second conserved V-encoded cysteine up to the conserved J-encoded phenylalanine. The earlier analysis of 587 of the donors excluded sequences that lacked an unambiguous match to a single V gene segment. In an earlier analysis of about 590 of the donors, a V segment was called functional when productive rearrangements were above 56.7%, and segregating when the standard deviation between donors exceeded 5%. A statistical classification framework was developed to diagnose cytomegalovirus status using the catalog of TCR beta chain sequences. In a later analysis, TCR nucleotide sequences were compared against IMGT/GENE-DB human TR gene sequences so that V and J genes could be assigned. A later analysis assigned CDR3 sequences and most-parsimonious VDJ recombination scenarios with the TCRdist pipeline. In a later analysis, each TCR beta chain was defined by its CDR3 amino acid sequence together with its V-gene family, and reads lacking a unique V-gene family were excluded. A later analysis removed 592 highly shared, low-generation-probability nucleotide sequences to deal with suspected cross-contamination and a sequencing artifact. For each public chain, a later analysis derived a clonal expansion index from normalized ranks of inferred template counts within each repertoire. In a later analysis, generation probabilities were computed with a VDJ recombination model fitted to out-of-frame rearrangements, and the resulting probabilities were checked against IGoR. A later analysis scored TCR-TCR, TCR-HLA and TCR-CMV co-occurrence with hypergeometric tests, applying a repertoire-size bias correction to TCR pairs. A later analysis estimated false discovery rates by permuting HLA or CMV assignments 20 times. In a later analysis, co-occurring TCRs were grouped with DBSCAN, and TCRdist sequence similarity was added when clustering was performed within HLA-allele-positive subsets. Repertoires with fewer than 30,000 or more than 120,000 public chains were left out of co-occurrence clustering, as were roughly five repertoires with anomalous nucleotide sharing. Held by TCRdb, this immuneACCESS table contains in-frame sequences only and omits some clones. Under half of the omission traces to an unresolved V gene where checked; the cause of the rest is unknown. D and trimming were read from the DNA, whereas the V and J calls and clone size are those reported in that table. This sample has about 98,000 clones in its table, and around four fifths of those were observed once. The ten largest make up 3% to 4.5% of the sample.

The cohort consisted of fewer than 700 healthy bone marrow donors. All cohort members were sampled while nominally healthy, although unrecorded immune exposures were likely present. The donor tested CMV seropositive and was one of the 289 seropositive cohort members. A peripheral blood sample was collected from each donor, and TCR beta sequencing was performed on peripheral blood mononuclear cells. Genomic DNA was extracted from the blood cell samples with the Qiagen DNeasy Blood Extraction Kit. V is trimmed back by 4 bases and J by 3 bases, and the junction contains 6 bases that no gene match accounts for. The germline V gene gives CDR1 as MNHEY and CDR2 as SVGAGI. The CDR3 sequence holds 15 residues, the cysteine and phenylalanine included. The CDR3 DNA has 45 bases and is translated from base 1. On the study overall, not on this receptor specifically: According to a later genetic analysis, donors in an Asian-associated ancestry cluster had fewer N-insertions in productive TCRs than the approximately 690-donor mean. In the study, some 160 TCR beta chains were listed as associated with cytomegalovirus. A later analysis reported that several top co-occurrence clusters appeared linked to parvovirus B19, influenza, CMV and Epstein-Barr virus. In a later analysis, TCR association rates were found to vary across HLA loci, with the most associated TCRs seen for DRB1 alleles and the fewest for HLA-C alleles. In a later analysis, HLA-associated TCR beta chains were found to be more clonally expanded and to have lower generation probabilities than equally common non-associated chains. According to a later analysis, most CMV-associated TCR beta chains appeared to be HLA-restricted, and the HLA associations seemed to be driven largely by CMV exposure. Strong co-occurrence of HLA alleles, especially DR and DQ, made assigning TCR associations to individual alleles difficult. In vitro tests confirmed that three of the cytomegalovirus-associated TCR beta chains recognize cytomegalovirus antigens. Some IMGT-functional V segments, including TRBV6-2 and TRBV6-3, could not be distinguished by the 87-base-pair reads and were therefore excluded. Immune exposure information for the cohort was limited to CMV serostatus. Presence/absence analyses assumed roughly uniform sequencing depth across donors, an assumption that may not hold. Correlated functional status among segregating V segments might be attributable to linkage disequilibrium, but an unknown experimental factor could not be ruled out. In an earlier analysis of some 640 of the donors, most TCR beta V segments were observed in productive rearrangements about 90% or about 30% of the time, broadly matching IMGT annotations. While some public TCRs were present in many individuals, most TCR sequences turned up only very rarely across donors. The earlier analysis of about 600 of the donors excluded over 15 rarely observed V segments, including chromosome 9 orphons, because counts were too low. Because some donors lacked HLA typing at each locus, the association tests relied only on the typed subset. In a later analysis, 15,000 to 20,000 TCR beta sequences were associated with specific HLA alleles at a false discovery rate of 0.05. It was suggested by the authors that the approach could potentially be generalized to other disease states and immunological phenotypes. A cluster of highly shared sequence variants was judged likely to represent a technical artifact of the sequencing pipeline. The classifier was reported to diagnose cytomegalovirus status with high specificity and sensitivity in both the original cohort and the validation cohort. Only TCR beta chains were sequenced in this cohort, and the absence of alpha or paired-chain data limited detectable features. A further reported finding was that TCR beta sequences accurately predicted the HLA-A and HLA-B alleles for most subjects in the first cohort. A later genetic analysis associated a missense DCLRE1C variant with V-gene and J-gene trimming of TCR beta chains, and an independent cohort replicated the association.

Recombination joined TRBV6-5 with TRBJ1-3; 7 central nucleotides agree with TRBD1. The sequencing sample was made of PBMCs. This clonotype originated in a female donor in good health and CMV-seropositive. For the CDR3, the sequence is CASSSPTGRGNTIYF. DNA sequence: TGTGCCAGCAGTTCTCCGACAGGGCGTGGAAACACCATATATTTT.